The 21 T cell receptor beta chains given below trace back to one sample, sequenced in a study of control samples from healthy donors and cancer patients. TCRdb keeps only in-frame clones here, not all; method: immunoSEQ multiplex PCR. The repertoire holds about 120,000 clones, with 70% to 90% as singletons. Sequenced input: blood. These receptors came from a man aged 45-65 years in good health.

This clone showed up just once. The CDR3 sequence: CASSDGGAAGANVLTF. For the CDR3, the DNA is TGTGCCAGCAGTGACGGAGGGGCTGCTGGGGCCAACGTCCTGACTTTC. The chain joins TRBV6-4 to TRBJ2-6; D may be TRBD2 (6 bases). This CDR3 comprises 16 residues. Germline loops: CDR1 MRHNA, CDR2 SNTAGT. V was pared by 2 bases and J by 2 bases, with 10 bases between.

The chain carries TRBV6-5 and TRBJ1-1; D may be TRBD1 (6 bases). Germline loops: CDR1 MNHEY, CDR2 SVGAGI. V was clipped by 7 bases and J by 1 base, with 10 bases between them. The CDR3 spans 13 residues. CDR3 sequence: CASTYRANTEAFF. The DNA of the CDR3 is TGTGCCAGCACCTACAGGGCGAACACTGAAGCTTTCTTT.

The gene calls are TRBV6-4 and TRBJ1-5, with 7 bases that match TRBD1. Germline CDR1 reads MRHNA; CDR2 reads SNTAGT. V trimming: 6 bases; J trimming: 2 bases; junction bases outside the gene matches: 7. The CDR3 length is 15 residues. The CDR3 loop reads CASRPQGGGNQPQHF. The CDR3 DNA is TGTGCCAGCAGACCCCAGGGGGGAGGCAATCAGCCCCAGCATTTT.

This chain connects TRBV12-5 to TRBJ2-2; TRBD1 might be the D (5 bases). V lost 4 bases, J lost 5 bases, and 20 bases lay in between. The CDR3 runs 17 residues. The V gene's germline CDR1 is LGHNT and CDR2 FRNRAP. CDR3 in DNA: TGTGCTAGTGGTTCCGACCAGGGTTTTGAGAAAACCGGGGAGCTGTTTTTT. It is translated as CASGSDQGFEKTGELFF.

This rearrangement joins TRBV3-1 (or the pseudogene TRBV3-2) to TRBJ2-7; either TRBD1 or TRBD2 may fit D (5 bases each). V was cut by 1 base and J by 7 bases, with 17 bases left in between. Germline V gives CDR1 LGHDT, CDR2 YNNKEL (reference sequence). The length of the CDR3 is 15 residues. CDR3 bases: TGTGCCAGCAGCCAAGCGGACGGGGCCCGTCGGGAGCAGTACTTC. This translates into CASSQADGARREQYF.

Points on this clone: This sample also contains other DNA sequences that code for the same CDR3. This chain connects TRBV27 to TRBJ1-5, with TRBD1 matching over 8 bases. The CDR3 covers 14 residues. From germline, CDR1 is MNHEY and CDR2 SMNVEV (reference sequence). V shed 5 bases and J 4 bases; nucleotides not matched to a gene: 4. CDR3 in amino acids: CASSPDRGNQPQHF. The CDR3 DNA reads TGTGCCAGCAGTCCCGACAGGGGTAATCAGCCCCAGCATTTT.

V and J are TRBV19 and TRBJ2-7; D gene unclear. Between the trimmed V and J ends, which lost 2 bases and 6 bases, there was a span of 2 bases. The V gene's germline CDR1 is LNHDA and CDR2 SQIVND (reference sequence). This CDR3 contains 10 residues. This CDR3 reads CASSILEQYF. As DNA, the CDR3 is TGTGCCAGTAGTATACTCGAGCAGTACTTC.

V is TRBV5-6 and J is TRBJ1-1; D is ambiguous. The germline CDR1 and CDR2 sequences are SGHDT and YYEEEE. V lost 3 bases and J 10 bases, leaving 19 bases between the germline ends. CDR3 length: 14 amino acids. CDR3 loop: CASSYPDRNGRAFF. Written as DNA, the CDR3 is TGTGCCAGCAGCTACCCCGACCGAAACGGGCGAGCTTTCTTT.

This chain uses TRBV11-2 with TRBJ2-7; D unresolved. The V gene's germline CDR1 is SGHAT and CDR2 FQNNGV. The ends were cut back, 5 bases at V and 2 bases at J, with 22 bases in the middle. This CDR3 spans 17 amino acids. The CDR3 reads CASSPGSVGFLTYEQYF. DNA for the CDR3: TGTGCCAGCAGCCCCGGGTCGGTGGGGTTTTTAACCTACGAGCAGTACTTC. Supplemented by reference TRBV11-2 and TRBJ2-7, the full variable domain reads EAGVAQSPRYKIIEKRQSVAFWCNPISGHATLYWYQQILGQGPKLLIQFQNNGVVDDSQLPKDRFSAERLKGVDSTLKIQPAKLEDSAVYLCASSPGSVGFLTYEQYFGPGTRLTVT.

The V gene is TRBV2, the J gene TRBJ2-3, with D unresolved. The ends were cut back, 4 bases at V and 0 bases at J, with 2 bases in the middle. The CDR3 extends over 12 amino acids. CDR1 and CDR2 (germline): SNHLY, FYNNEI. CDR3 nucleotides: TGTGCCAGCAGTGTCAGCACAGATACGCAGTATTTT. Its protein product is CASSVSTDTQYF.

This sequence joins TRBV6-5 and TRBJ1-2; 7 positions match TRBD1. With 5 bases clipped from V and 3 bases from J, the junction kept 9 bases outside the gene matches. The germline V gene has CDR1 MNHEY and CDR2 SVGAGI. There are 15 residues in the CDR3. CDR3 sequence: CASSPLDRSDYGYTF. DNA for the CDR3: TGTGCCAGCAGTCCCTTGGACAGGTCCGACTATGGCTACACCTTC.

The J gene is TRBJ2-2, the V gene TRBV7-2, with D hard to call. Trimming pared 3 bases from V and 7 bases from J, leaving 6 bases between. CDR3 size: 12 residues. CDR1 SGHTA and CDR2 FQGNSA come from the germline V gene. The CDR3 protein is CASSLNGGELFF. The CDR3 DNA sequence: TGTGCCAGCAGCTTGAACGGCGGGGAGCTGTTTTTT.

Sample share makes this clone medium-sized. The chain joins TRBV28 to TRBJ2-7; D remains unclear. CDR3 size: 12 residues. Per germline, CDR1 MDHEN and CDR2 SYDVKM. Trimming pared 6 bases from V and 1 base from J, leaving 7 bases between. The CDR3 DNA sequence: TGTGCCAGCAGGGAAGGGTCCTACGAGCAGTACTTC. It yields the protein CASREGSYEQYF.

This clone appeared once. V and J are TRBV30 and TRBJ1-1; D uncertain. V dropped 3 bases and J dropped 0 bases, with 8 bases sitting between them. Germline CDR1 is GTSNPN and CDR2 is SVGIG (reference sequence). This CDR3 spans 13 amino acids. For the CDR3, the DNA is TGTGCCTGGAGGACGGGCATGAACACTGAAGCTTTCTTT. This sequence encodes CAWRTGMNTEAFF.

The chain employs TRBV5-4 and TRBJ2-3; no clear D gene. The germline V gene has CDR1 SGHNT and CDR2 YYREEE (reference sequence). The CDR3 is 11 residues long. Deletions cut 2 bases from V and 2 bases from J, with 0 bases between. In DNA form, the CDR3 reads TGTGCCAGCAGCTTCACAGATACGCAGTATTTT. Its protein is CASSFTDTQYF.

The chain links TRBV5-6 to TRBJ2-3; TRBD2 aligns across 7 bases. This CDR3 is 13 amino acids long. CDR1 SGHDT and CDR2 YYEEEE come from the germline V gene. Losses at the gene ends were 9 bases for V and 0 bases for J; bases not matched to a gene: 4. This CDR3 is CATREASTDTQYF. The DNA of the CDR3 is TGTGCCACCCGGGAGGCTAGCACAGATACGCAGTATTTT.

This chain joins TRBV30 and TRBJ1-4; D ambiguous. Germline V lookup: CDR1 GTSNPN, CDR2 SVGIG (reference sequence). This CDR3 is built from 14 residues. V was pared by 5 bases and J by 2 bases, with 12 bases between. The CDR3 spells CAWGLYGTNEKLFF. For the CDR3, the DNA is TGTGCCTGGGGGCTATATGGGACTAATGAAAAACTGTTTTTT.

The chain uses TRBV7-9 and TRBJ1-6, with D uncertain. Trimming pared 4 bases from V and 6 bases from J, leaving 7 bases between. CDR1 is SEHNR, CDR2 FQNEAQ, per germline (reference sequence). This CDR3 region has 13 residues. CDR3 sequence (DNA): TGTGCCAGCAGCTCTATCGGTAATTCACCCCTCCACTTT. Translating gives CASSSIGNSPLHF.

V is TRBV6-5 and J is TRBJ1-6; TRBD1 aligns across 7 bases. Germline V gene lookup returns CDR1 MNHEY and CDR2 SVGAGI. The CDR3 runs to 14 residues. After removal of 10 bases from V and 4 bases from J, the junction contained 7 bases not matched to a gene. The chain's CDR3 is CATNRGDYNSPLHF. The CDR3 DNA follows: TGTGCCACCAACAGGGGTGATTATAATTCACCCCTCCACTTT.

The chain couples TRBV4-3 to TRBJ2-1, with TRBD1 matching 9 bases. This CDR3 region has 15 residues. Losses at the gene ends were 4 bases for V and 7 bases for J; bases not matched to a gene: 8. Germline V lookup: CDR1 LGHNA, CDR2 YSLEER. The CDR3 reads CASSRRDREGNEQFF. The CDR3 DNA sequence: TGCGCCAGCAGCCGCCGGGACAGGGAGGGGAATGAGCAGTTCTTC.

The genes are TRBV27 and TRBJ1-6, with D possibly matching TRBD1 (5 bases). The CDR3 contains 15 residues. The V gene lost 5 bases and the J gene lost 8 bases, with 16 bases spanning the gap. Germline V CDR1 and CDR2: MNHEY, SMNVEV (reference sequence). This CDR3 reads CASSPHRQRDSPLHF. The CDR3 DNA follows: TGTGCCAGCAGTCCCCACAGACAGAGAGATTCACCCCTCCACTTT.